The 26 T cell receptor beta chains below come from one sample, sequenced in a study of T cell responses to AZD1222 COVID-19 vaccine. Sequencing used immunoSEQ multiplex PCR; TCRdb keeps in-frame clones, though not all of them. The sample lists 89,000 or so clones, 65% to 90% occurring once. The sequencing here drew on peripheral blood, taken on day 0 of AZD1222 vaccination. The receptor source for this set is an adult in good health.

The CDR3 DNA follows: TGTGCCAGCAGTCGTGGACTAGCGGGAGAATATTACGAGCAGTACTTC. Its protein product is CASSRGLAGEYYEQYF. This rearrangement joins TRBV5-4 to TRBJ2-7, with 13 bases aligning to TRBD2. In germline, CDR1 is SGHNT, CDR2 YYREEE (reference sequence). The CDR3 is made up of 16 amino acids. Trimming cost V 5 bases and J 4 bases; bases outside gene matches: 9.

This CDR3 is CASSQWGVSGNTIYF. The CDR3, as DNA: TGCGCCAGCAGCCAGTGGGGTGTTTCTGGAAACACCATATATTTT. V usage is TRBV4-1 and J usage is TRBJ1-3, with D hard to call. The length of the CDR3 is 15 residues. Trimming left V 3 bases short and J 1 base short, with 10 bases between. The V gene's germline CDR1 is MGHRA and CDR2 YSYEKL.

The V call is TRBV3-1 (or the pseudogene TRBV3-2), the J call TRBJ2-5, with D unclear. Germline CDR1 reads LGHDT; CDR2 reads YNNKEL (reference sequence). CDR3 length: 15 residues. V was pared by 0 bases and J by 2 bases, with 10 bases between. CDR3 sequence (DNA): TGTGCCAGCAGCCAAGATGGGTATTCTCAAGAGACCCAGTACTTC. Its translation is CASSQDGYSQETQYF.

The gene calls are TRBV28 and TRBJ2-7; D possibly matches TRBD1 or TRBD2 (5 bases each). The germline V and J ends were trimmed by 8 bases and 4 bases, with 21 bases remaining between them. The CDR3 totals 15 residues. In germline, CDR1 is MDHEN, CDR2 SYDVKM. The CDR3 is CASGSWWGSKYEQYF. In DNA, the CDR3 is TGTGCCAGCGGGAGTTGGTGGGGGTCTAAGTACGAGCAGTACTTC.

This clone was observed once. The chain links TRBV10-2 to TRBJ1-2; the match to TRBD1 covers 8 bases. This CDR3 has 14 amino acids. In germline, CDR1 is WSHSY, CDR2 SAAADI. The junction had 9 bases not matched to a gene; V was cut back by 8 bases and J by 4 bases. The CDR3 protein is CASEDRGRVYGYTF. For the CDR3, the DNA is TGCGCCAGCGAAGACAGGGGAAGAGTCTATGGCTACACCTTC.

CDR3 region: CASSLTASGTEAFF. The CDR3 DNA reads TGTGCCAGCAGCCTAACAGCGTCGGGCACTGAAGCTTTCTTT. The chain uses TRBV5-4 and TRBJ1-1; D not certain. The CDR3 is 14 amino acids. From germline, CDR1 is SGHNT and CDR2 YYREEE (reference sequence). Trimming removed 4 bases from V and 4 bases from J, with 14 bases in between. Drawing the rest from reference TRBV5-4 and TRBJ1-1, the complete variable domain is ETGVTQSPTHLIKTRGQQVTLRCSSQSGHNTVSWYQQALGQGPQFIFQYYREEENGRGNFPPRFSGLQFPNYSSELNVNALELDDSALYLCASSLTASGTEAFFGQGTRLTVV.

This clone was seen just once. The rearrangement links TRBV6-5 to TRBJ1-5; D call uncertain. V lost 0 bases to trimming and J lost 0 bases, with 6 bases between them. The CDR3 consists of 15 residues. Germline V lookup: CDR1 MNHEY, CDR2 SVGAGI. The CDR3, as DNA: TGTGCCAGCAGTTACTCCCAATATAGCAATCAGCCCCAGCATTTT. Its translation: CASSYSQYSNQPQHF.

The gene calls are TRBV19 and TRBJ2-3; 7 bases are shared with TRBD1. This CDR3 contains 14 residues. V shed 2 bases, J shed 4 bases, and the junction held 3 bases outside the gene matches. Germline loops: CDR1 LNHDA, CDR2 SQIVND (reference sequence). In DNA form, the CDR3 reads TGTGCCAGTAGTATATCACAGGGGCCAGATACGCAGTATTTT. Protein product: CASSISQGPDTQYF. Supplemented by reference TRBV19 and TRBJ2-3, the full variable domain reads DGGITQSPKYLFRKEGQNVTLSCEQNLNHDAMYWYRQDPGQGLRLIYYSQIVNDFQKGDIAEGYSVSREKKESFPLTVTSAQKNPTAFYLCASSISQGPDTQYFGPGTRLTVL.

This clone was observed a handful of times. The chain employs TRBV19 and TRBJ2-7, with TRBD1 identical over 9 bases. This CDR3 is built from 13 residues. Losses at the gene ends were 8 bases for V and 4 bases for J; bases not matched to a gene: 6. From germline, CDR1 is LNHDA and CDR2 SQIVND (reference sequence). The CDR3 coding sequence is TGTGCCAGTGTATCGGGACAGGGATACGAGCAGTACTTC. Translating gives CASVSGQGYEQYF.

The chain recombines TRBV9 with TRBJ2-7; 16 bases are a match to TRBD2. Germline CDR1 is SGDLS and CDR2 is YYNGEE. J gave up 2 bases and V 4 bases, and 6 bases lay outside the gene matches. The length of the CDR3 is 17 residues. The CDR3 DNA sequence: TGTGCCAGCAGCCTAGGGACTAGCGGGGGGGTCCCCTACGAGCAGTACTTC. Encoded protein: CASSLGTSGGVPYEQYF.

The chain links TRBV9 to TRBJ2-5; 16 bases are shared with TRBD2. This CDR3 has 17 amino acids. The J segment lost 5 bases and the V segment lost 0 bases, leaving 4 bases of the junction unmatched. Germline V gene sequence: CDR1 SGDLS, CDR2 YYNGEE. The CDR3 region has the DNA TGTGCCAGCAGCGTAGCCGGGACTAGCGGGAGGGAGGAGACCCAGTACTTC. Residues: CASSVAGTSGREETQYF. The full variable domain, with the rest looked up from reference TRBV9 and TRBJ2-5, is DSGVTQTPKHLITATGQRVTLRCSPRSGDLSVYWYQQSLDQGLQFLIQYYNGEERAKGNILERFSAQQFPDLHSELNLSSLELGDSALYFCASSVAGTSGREETQYFGPGTRLLVL.

Only a few counts were recorded for this clone. The rearrangement uses TRBV6-5 and TRBJ2-5; 7 bases match TRBD1. CDR3 length equals 15 residues. Germline CDR1 is MNHEY and CDR2 is SVGAGI. J gave up 1 base and V 4 bases, and 6 bases lay outside the gene matches. Here the CDR3 reads CASSLYRGSQETQYF. The CDR3 nucleotides are TGTGCCAGCAGTTTATACAGGGGTTCCCAAGAGACCCAGTACTTC.

The chain is built from TRBV28 and TRBJ2-7; 8 bases align to TRBD1. CDR1 MDHEN and CDR2 SYDVKM come from the germline V gene. The CDR3 is 14 residues long. With V trimmed by 3 bases and J by 4 bases, 5 bases remained unmatched. For the CDR3, the DNA is TGTGCCAGCAGTTTCAGCAGGGGGCTTTACGAGCAGTACTTC. Amino acids: CASSFSRGLYEQYF. The full variable domain, in which reference TRBV28 and TRBJ2-7 provide the parts outside the CDR3, is DVKVTQSSRYLVKRTGEKVFLECVQDMDHENMFWYRQDPGLGLRLIYFSYDVKMKEKGDIPEGYSVSREKKERFSLILESASTNQTSMYLCASSFSRGLYEQYFGPGTRLTVT.

The chain couples TRBV2 to TRBJ1-5; tentative D call: TRBD1 (5 bases). The germline CDR1 and CDR2 sequences are SNHLY and FYNNEI. V dropped 5 bases and J dropped 10 bases, with 12 bases sitting between them. The CDR3 consists of 12 residues. In DNA form, the CDR3 reads TGTGCCAGCAGTCCAGGGTATATTCCCCAGCATTTT. It is translated as CASSPGYIPQHF.

The V and J genes are TRBV28 and TRBJ2-1, with TRBD2 matching 9 bases. CDR3 length equals 13 residues. CDR1 is MDHEN, CDR2 SYDVKM, per germline. J gave up 8 bases and V 6 bases, and 5 bases lay outside the gene matches. The CDR3 region has the DNA TGTGCCAGCAGACCGGGACTAGCTTATGAGCAGTTCTTC. Protein sequence: CASRPGLAYEQFF.

The chain couples TRBV5-1 to TRBJ2-2; TRBD2 might be the D (6 bases). Trimming stripped 3 bases from V and 5 bases from J, with 17 bases between. Germline CDR1 and CDR2: SGHRS and YFSETQ. The CDR3 spans 16 residues. CDR3 loop: CASSSGTSVGTGELFF. CDR3 coding DNA: TGCGCCAGCAGCTCCGGGACTTCAGTCGGGACCGGGGAGCTGTTTTTT.

The chain has TRBV5-4 and TRBJ1-2; no clear D. The CDR3 runs 15 residues. The germline V and J ends were trimmed by 0 bases and 1 base, with 10 bases remaining between them. Per germline, CDR1 SGHNT and CDR2 YYREEE (reference sequence). CDR3 sequence: CASSLEGSFNYGYTF. CDR3 in DNA: TGTGCCAGCAGCTTGGAAGGAAGCTTTAACTATGGCTACACCTTC.

The chain is built from TRBV6-5 and TRBJ2-7, with D perhaps matching TRBD1 (6 bases). Per germline, CDR1 MNHEY and CDR2 SVGAGI. Trimming stripped 0 bases from V and 6 bases from J, with 12 bases between. CDR3 length: 14 residues. As DNA, the CDR3 is TGTGCCAGCAGTTACTCGGCAGGGGTGGGCGAGCAGTACTTC. Translated: CASSYSAGVGEQYF.

This clone was seen just once. The chain uses TRBV19 and TRBJ1-3; no reliable D call. Trimming took 5 bases from V and 2 from J, leaving 10 bases between them. The germline CDR1 and CDR2 sequences are LNHDA and SQIVND (reference sequence). This CDR3 is built from 14 residues. For the CDR3, the DNA is TGTGCCAGTAGTCCCCCGGGGACTGGAAACACCATATATTTT. It is translated as CASSPPGTGNTIYF. Variable domain in full (rest from reference TRBV19 and TRBJ1-3): DGGITQSPKYLFRKEGQNVTLSCEQNLNHDAMYWYRQDPGQGLRLIYYSQIVNDFQKGDIAEGYSVSREKKESFPLTVTSAQKNPTAFYLCASSPPGTGNTIYFGEGSWLTVV.

The chain carries TRBV2 and TRBJ2-3; D not resolved. Per the germline V gene, CDR1 is SNHLY and CDR2 is FYNNEI. Trimming took off 6 bases at V and 6 bases at J, with 10 bases between the two ends. The CDR3 runs to 12 residues. The CDR3 spells CASRGTADTQYF. The CDR3 bases are TGTGCCAGCAGAGGTACAGCGGATACGCAGTATTTT. The whole variable domain, remainder taken from reference TRBV2 and TRBJ2-3, is EPEVTQTPSHQVTQMGQEVILRCVPISNHLYFYWYRQILGQKVEFLVSFYNNEISEKSEIFDDQFSVERPDGSNFTLKIRSTKLEDSAMYFCASRGTADTQYFGPGTRLTVL.

The chain is built from TRBV12-5 and TRBJ1-2; TRBD1 matches at 9 bases. The V gene end was trimmed by 5 bases and the J gene end by 6 bases; junction bases not matched to a gene: 10. Germline V gives CDR1 LGHNT, CDR2 FRNRAP. The CDR3 loop spans 15 amino acids. CDR3 DNA sequence: TGTGCTAGTGGTCCTCCCGGGACAGGGTCGAATGGCTACACCTTC. Translating it yields CASGPPGTGSNGYTF.

The CDR3 region has the DNA TGTGCCAGCAGTGAACGGTGGCGGGGCTCAGATACGCAGTATTTT. It yields the protein CASSERWRGSDTQYF. The V and J genes are TRBV6-1 and TRBJ2-3, with D tentatively TRBD2 (6 bases). This CDR3 region has 15 residues. The V end was cut by 2 bases, the J end by 4 bases, with 13 bases between. CDR1 and CDR2 from the germline V gene are MNHNS and SASEGT.

This chain uses TRBV19 with TRBJ2-1; no reliable D call. The CDR3 covers 16 residues. Germline V gene lookup returns CDR1 LNHDA and CDR2 SQIVND (reference sequence). The V gene lost 6 bases and the J gene lost 2 bases, with 17 bases spanning the gap. The CDR3 DNA is TGTGCCAGTAGCCTCAACCTAGGGAATACCTACAATGAGCAGTTCTTC. Amino acid sequence: CASSLNLGNTYNEQFF.

This chain uses TRBV7-6 with TRBJ2-3; the D is unclear. V was shortened by 2 bases and J by 6 bases, with 15 bases between the two germline ends. Per germline, CDR1 SGHVS and CDR2 FNYEAQ. The CDR3 is made up of 15 amino acids. CDR3 amino acids: CASSLLPTQRDTQYF. For the CDR3, the DNA is TGTGCCAGCAGCTTACTCCCGACCCAACGGGATACGCAGTATTTT. Full variable domain (rest looked up from reference TRBV7-6 and TRBJ2-3): GAGVSQSPRYKVTKRGQDVALRCDPISGHVSLYWYRQALGQGPEFLTYFNYEAQQDKSGLPNDRFSAERPEGSISTLTIQRTEQRDSAMYRCASSLLPTQRDTQYFGPGTRLTVL.

This clone was recorded a few times. The rearrangement links TRBV14 to TRBJ2-2, with TRBD2 matching 8 bases. Germline loops: CDR1 SGHDN, CDR2 FVKESK. The V segment lost 0 bases and the J segment 6 bases; nucleotides outside the gene matches: 6. The CDR3 totals 16 residues. The CDR3 nucleotides are TGTGCCAGCAGCCAAGATCTTTCGGGAGGGGCCGGGGAGCTGTTTTTT. It yields the protein CASSQDLSGGAGELFF.

This clone was counted a single time. The J gene is TRBJ1-3, the V gene TRBV9, with D possibly being TRBD1 (5 bases). The CDR3 sequence is 14 residues long. Trimming took off 3 bases at V and 0 bases at J, with 7 bases between the two ends. CDR1 and CDR2 (germline): SGDLS, YYNGEE. CDR3 DNA: TGTGCCAGCAGCGAGGGGTTCTCTGGAAACACCATATATTTT. Encoded protein: CASSEGFSGNTIYF.